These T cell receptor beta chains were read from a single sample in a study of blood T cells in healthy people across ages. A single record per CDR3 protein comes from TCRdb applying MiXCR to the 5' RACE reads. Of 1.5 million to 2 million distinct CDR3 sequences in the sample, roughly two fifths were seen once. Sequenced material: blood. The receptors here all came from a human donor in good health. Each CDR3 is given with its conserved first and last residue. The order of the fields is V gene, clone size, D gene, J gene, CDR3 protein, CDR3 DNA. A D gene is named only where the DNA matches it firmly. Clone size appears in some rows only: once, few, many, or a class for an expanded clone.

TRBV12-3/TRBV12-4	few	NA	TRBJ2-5	CASLEPQGLKTQYF	TGTGCCAGCCTCGAACCACAGGGATTGAAGACCCAGTACTTC
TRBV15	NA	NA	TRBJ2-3	CATTDQYSVDTQYF	TGTGCCACCACCGACCAGTATTCCGTAGATACGCAGTATTTT
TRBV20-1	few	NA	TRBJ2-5	CSANGHVQETQYF	TGCAGTGCTAACGGACATGTCCAAGAGACCCAGTACTTC
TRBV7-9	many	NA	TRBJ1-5	CASSLGGVNQPQHF	TGTGCCAGCAGCTTAGGGGGGGTCAATCAGCCCCAGCATTTT
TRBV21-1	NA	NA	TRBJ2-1	CASSKVGGQGFWANDEQFF	TGTGCCAGCAGCAAAGTGGGGGGACAGGGTTTCTGGGCCAATGATGAGCAGTTCTTC
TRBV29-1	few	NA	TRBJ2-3	CSVVNRLSDTQYF	TGCAGCGTTGTAAACAGATTATCAGATACGCAGTATTTT
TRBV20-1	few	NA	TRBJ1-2	CSTIGNYGYTF	TGCAGTACAATCGGGAACTATGGCTACACCTTC
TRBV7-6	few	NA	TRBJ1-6	CASSLTQASSYNSPLHF	TGTGCCAGCAGCTTGACACAGGCGAGCTCCTATAATTCACCCCTCCACTTT
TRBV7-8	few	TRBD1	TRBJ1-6	CASSFGQGDSPLHF	TGTGCCAGCAGCTTCGGACAGGGAGATTCACCCCTCCACTTT
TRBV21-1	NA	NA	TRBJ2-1	CASSKCWDYPYNEQFF	TGTGCCAGCAGCAAATGCTGGGACTACCCCTACAATGAGCAGTTCTTC
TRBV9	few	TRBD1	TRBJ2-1	CASSVRTGSYNEQFF	TGTGCCAGCAGCGTTCGGACAGGGTCCTACAATGAGCAGTTCTTC
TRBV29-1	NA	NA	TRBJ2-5	CSADSQETQYF	TGCAGCGCCGACAGCCAAGAGACCCAGTACTTC
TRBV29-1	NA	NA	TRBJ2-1	CSVLAGLSYNEQFF	TGCAGCGTTTTGGCAGGGCTATCCTACAATGAGCAGTTCTTC
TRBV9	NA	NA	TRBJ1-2	CASSVSAVVRPRKNYGYTF	TGTGCCAGCAGCGTAAGCGCTGTCGTCAGGCCCCGCAAAAACTATGGCTACACCTTC
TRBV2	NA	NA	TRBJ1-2	CASRKESHGYTF	TGTGCCAGCAGAAAGGAGTCCCATGGCTACACCTTC
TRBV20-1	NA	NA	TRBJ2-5	CSASNGPNQETQYF	TGCAGTGCCTCGAACGGCCCCAACCAAGAGACCCAGTACTTC
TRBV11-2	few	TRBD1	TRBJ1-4	CASSSHRGSNEKLFF	TGTGCCAGCAGCTCCCACAGGGGTTCGAATGAAAAACTGTTTTTT
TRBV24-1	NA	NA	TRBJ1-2	CATSDSGDKKANYGYTF	TGTGCCACCAGTGATTCGGGGGACAAGAAAGCTAACTATGGCTACACCTTC
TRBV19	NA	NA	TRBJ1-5	CASSVGGIRGNQPQHF	TGTGCCAGTAGTGTTGGGGGGATTAGGGGCAATCAGCCCCAGCATTTT
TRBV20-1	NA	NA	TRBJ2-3	CSAGRDRWGTDTQYF	TGCAGTGCTGGGCGAGACCGATGGGGAACAGATACGCAGTATTTT
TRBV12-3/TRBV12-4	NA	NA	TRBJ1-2	CASSQRDTYYGYTF	TGTGCCAGCAGTCAGAGGGACACGTACTATGGCTACACCTTC
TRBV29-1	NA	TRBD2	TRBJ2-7	CSVDSSGGSYEQYF	TGCAGCGTTGATTCTAGCGGGGGCTCCTACGAGCAGTACTTC
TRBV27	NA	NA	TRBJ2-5	CASSKRIYQETQYF	TGTGCCAGCAGCAAGAGGATTTACCAAGAGACCCAGTACTTC
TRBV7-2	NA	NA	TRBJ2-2	CASSPPGLTTGELFF	TGTGCCAGCAGCCCACCGGGACTCACCACCGGGGAGCTGTTTTTT
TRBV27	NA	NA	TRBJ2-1	CASSNGGTYNKQFF	TGTGCCAGCAGTAACGGGGGAACCTACAATAAGCAGTTCTTC
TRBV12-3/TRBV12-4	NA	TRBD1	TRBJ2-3	CASTLGQGEDTQYF	TGTGCCAGCACTTTGGGACAGGGAGAGGATACGCAGTATTTT
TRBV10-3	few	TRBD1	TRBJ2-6	CASGQGALVLTF	TGTGCCAGCGGACAGGGGGCTTTAGTCCTGACTTTC
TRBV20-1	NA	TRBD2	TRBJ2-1	CRPAGGKHSYNEQFF	TGCAGACCAGCGGGGGGCAAACACTCCTACAATGAGCAGTTCTTC
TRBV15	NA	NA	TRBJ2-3	CATSNHQNPSTDTQYF	TGTGCCACCAGCAACCACCAGAACCCTAGCACAGATACGCAGTATTTT
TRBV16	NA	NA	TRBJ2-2	CASSQFISAGELFF	TGTGCCAGCAGCCAATTTATCTCGGCCGGGGAGCTGTTTTTT
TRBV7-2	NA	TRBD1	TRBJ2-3	CASSGRTGRTDTQYF	TGTGCCAGCAGCGGACGGACAGGCAGGACAGATACGCAGTATTTT
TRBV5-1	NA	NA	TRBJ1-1	CASSPRVLGWTEAFF	TGCGCCAGCAGCCCACGGGTCCTGGGGTGGACTGAAGCTTTCTTT
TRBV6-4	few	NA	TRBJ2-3	CASSVTETDTQYF	TGTGCCAGCAGTGTCACTGAGACAGATACGCAGTATTTT
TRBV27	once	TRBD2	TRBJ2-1	CASSLQPLAGNNEQFF	TGTGCCAGCAGTTTACAACCACTAGCGGGGAACAATGAGCAGTTCTTC
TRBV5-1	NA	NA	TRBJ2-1	CASSLGGLTYNEQFF	TGCGCCAGCAGCTTGGGGGGACTGACCTACAATGAGCAGTTCTTC
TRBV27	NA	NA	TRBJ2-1	CASSWGGPPNEQFF	TGTGCCAGCAGTTGGGGCGGGCCTCCAAATGAGCAGTTCTTC
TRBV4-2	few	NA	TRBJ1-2	CASSQEVTGAGYGYTF	TGTGCCAGCAGCCAAGAGGTGACGGGGGCAGGCTATGGCTACACCTTC